This entry lists 3 T cell receptor beta chains sequenced from one sample in a study of T cell repertoires in cytomegalovirus infection. For these TCRs, the target antigens are not known. In TCRdb, the reads were re-called with MiXCR into one record per CDR3 protein. The data hold about 770,000 distinct CDR3 sequences, with 25% to 35% observed a single time. Sample: cultured CD8+ T cells from PBMCs, taken from culture after CMV antigen stimulation. The source is a human donor in good health (CMV status not recorded). Some clones in this sample may be carry-over from other donors' samples.

In this sample, this clonotype turned up many times. V gene TRBV7-2 combines with J gene TRBJ2-3, with no clear D. V was pared by 5 bases and J by 9 bases, with 15 bases between. Germline loops: CDR1 SGHTA, CDR2 FQGNSA. CDR3 length: 13 amino acids. The CDR3 DNA reads TGTGCCAGCAGCCCCACCGTTAGGGAAACGCAGTATTTT. This gives the protein CASSPTVRETQYF.

The chain uses TRBV12-3 or TRBV12-4 and TRBJ1-1; D remains unclear. The CDR3 extends over 14 amino acids. V was pared by 5 bases and J by 1 base, with 11 bases between. CDR3 loop: CASSPLWGNTEAFF. The CDR3 nucleotides are TGTGCCAGCAGTCCCTTGTGGGGGAACACTGAAGCTTTCTTT.

This clonotype was observed once. The rearrangement links TRBV5-6 to TRBJ1-1, with no clear D. This CDR3 is built from 12 residues. Germline CDR1 SGHDT, CDR2 YYEEEE. Trimming took 4 bases from V and 3 from J, leaving 7 bases between them. The CDR3, as DNA: TGTGCCAGCAGCAAACGATACACTGAAGCTTTCTTT. Its translation: CASSKRYTEAFF.